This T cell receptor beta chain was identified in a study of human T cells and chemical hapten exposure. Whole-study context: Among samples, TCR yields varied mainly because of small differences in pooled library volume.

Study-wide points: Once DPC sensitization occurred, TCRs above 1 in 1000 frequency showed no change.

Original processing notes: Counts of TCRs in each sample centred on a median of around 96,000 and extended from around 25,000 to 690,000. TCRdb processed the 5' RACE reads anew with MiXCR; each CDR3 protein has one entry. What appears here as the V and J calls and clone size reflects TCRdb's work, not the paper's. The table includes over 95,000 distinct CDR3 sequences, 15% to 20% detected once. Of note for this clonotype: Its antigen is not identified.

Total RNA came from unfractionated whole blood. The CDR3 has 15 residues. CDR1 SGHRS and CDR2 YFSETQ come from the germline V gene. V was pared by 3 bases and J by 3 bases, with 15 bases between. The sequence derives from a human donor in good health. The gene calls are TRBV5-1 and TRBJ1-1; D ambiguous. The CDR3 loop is CASSSDGVWDTEAFF. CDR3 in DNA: TGCGCCAGCAGCTCGGACGGGGTCTGGGACACTGAAGCTTTCTTT.